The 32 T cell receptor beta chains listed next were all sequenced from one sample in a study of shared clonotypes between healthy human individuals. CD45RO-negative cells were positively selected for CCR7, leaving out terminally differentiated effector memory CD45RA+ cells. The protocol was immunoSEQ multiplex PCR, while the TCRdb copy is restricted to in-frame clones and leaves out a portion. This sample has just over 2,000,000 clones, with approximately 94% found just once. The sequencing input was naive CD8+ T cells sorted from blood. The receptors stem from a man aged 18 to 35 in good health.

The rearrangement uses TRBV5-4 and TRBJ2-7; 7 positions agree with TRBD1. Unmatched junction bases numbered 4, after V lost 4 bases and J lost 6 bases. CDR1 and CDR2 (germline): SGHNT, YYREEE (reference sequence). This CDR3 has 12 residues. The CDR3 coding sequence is TGTGCCAGCAGCATGACAGGGTTCGAGCAGTACTTC. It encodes CASSMTGFEQYF.

For the CDR3, the DNA is TGCGCCAGCACCTTGGGACCGACTGGTGGTTCACCCCTCCACTTT. Its protein product is CASTLGPTGGSPLHF. The chain joins TRBV4-1 to TRBJ1-6; D is perhaps TRBD1 (5 bases). V lost 7 bases and J lost 9, with 19 bases in between. In germline, CDR1 is MGHRA, CDR2 YSYEKL. The CDR3 loop spans 15 amino acids.

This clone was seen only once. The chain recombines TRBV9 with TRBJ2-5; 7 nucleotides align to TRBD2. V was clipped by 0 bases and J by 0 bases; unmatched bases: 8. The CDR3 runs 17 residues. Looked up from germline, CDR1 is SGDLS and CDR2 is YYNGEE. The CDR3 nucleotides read TGTGCCAGCAGCGTAGGATCCTCAGCGGGGAACCAAGAGACCCAGTACTTC. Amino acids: CASSVGSSAGNQETQYF.

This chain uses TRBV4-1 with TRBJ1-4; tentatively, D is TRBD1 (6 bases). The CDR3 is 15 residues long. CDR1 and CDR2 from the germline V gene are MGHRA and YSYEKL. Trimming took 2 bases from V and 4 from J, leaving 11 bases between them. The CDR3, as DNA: TGCGCCAGCAGCCAATTGGCAGGGGTTAATGAAAAACTGTTTTTT. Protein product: CASSQLAGVNEKLFF.

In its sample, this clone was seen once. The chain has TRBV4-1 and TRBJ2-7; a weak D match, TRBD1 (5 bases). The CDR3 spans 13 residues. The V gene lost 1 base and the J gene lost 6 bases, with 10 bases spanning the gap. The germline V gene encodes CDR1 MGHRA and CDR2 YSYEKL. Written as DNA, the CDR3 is TGCGCCAGCAGCCAAGTAGGGGCCTTCGAGCAGTACTTC. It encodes CASSQVGAFEQYF.

CDR3 DNA sequence: TGTGCCAGCAGCTTTATCTTTTCCTACGAGCAGTACTTC. Protein: CASSFIFSYEQYF. The rearrangement joins TRBV7-2 to TRBJ2-7; D is unclear. Between the trimmed V and J ends, which lost 3 bases and 1 base, there was a span of 7 bases. CDR3 length: 13 amino acids. From germline, CDR1 is SGHTA and CDR2 FQGNSA.

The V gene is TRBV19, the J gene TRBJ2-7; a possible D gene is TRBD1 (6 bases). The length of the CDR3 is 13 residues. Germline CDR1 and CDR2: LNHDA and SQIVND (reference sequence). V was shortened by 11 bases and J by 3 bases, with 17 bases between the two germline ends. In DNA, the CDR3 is TGTGCCGTCTCCCTCGGACAGAACTACGAGCAGTACTTC. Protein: CAVSLGQNYEQYF.

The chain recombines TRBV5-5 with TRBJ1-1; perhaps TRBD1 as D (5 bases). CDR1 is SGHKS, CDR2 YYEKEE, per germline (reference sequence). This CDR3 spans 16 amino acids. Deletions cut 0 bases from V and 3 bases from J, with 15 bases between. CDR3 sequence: CASSLARAGPDTEAFF. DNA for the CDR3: TGTGCCAGCAGCTTGGCCCGAGCGGGACCAGACACTGAAGCTTTCTTT.

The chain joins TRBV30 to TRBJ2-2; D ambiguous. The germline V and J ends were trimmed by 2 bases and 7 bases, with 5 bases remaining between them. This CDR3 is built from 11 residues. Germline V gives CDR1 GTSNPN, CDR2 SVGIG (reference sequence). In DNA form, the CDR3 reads TGTGCCTGGAGTTCTCTCGGGGAGCTGTTTTTT. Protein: CAWSSLGELFF.

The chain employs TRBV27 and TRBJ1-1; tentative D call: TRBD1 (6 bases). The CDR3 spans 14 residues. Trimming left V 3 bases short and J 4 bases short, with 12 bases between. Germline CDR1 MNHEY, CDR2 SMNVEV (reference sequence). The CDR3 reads CASSFTGTGTEAFF. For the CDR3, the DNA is TGTGCCAGCAGTTTCACAGGGACGGGCACTGAAGCTTTCTTT.

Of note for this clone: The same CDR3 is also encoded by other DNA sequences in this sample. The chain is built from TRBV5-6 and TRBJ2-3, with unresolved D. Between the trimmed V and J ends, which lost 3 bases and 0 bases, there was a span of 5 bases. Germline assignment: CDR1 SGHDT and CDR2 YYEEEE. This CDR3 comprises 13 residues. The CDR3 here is CASSSGSTDTQYF. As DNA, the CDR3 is TGTGCCAGCAGCTCGGGTAGCACAGATACGCAGTATTTT.

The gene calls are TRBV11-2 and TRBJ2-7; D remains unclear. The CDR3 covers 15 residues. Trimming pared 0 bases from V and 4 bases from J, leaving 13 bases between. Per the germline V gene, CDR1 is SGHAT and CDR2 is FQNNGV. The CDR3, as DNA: TGTGCCAGCAGCTTAGAGGCCTCCACCCTATACGAGCAGTACTTC. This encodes CASSLEASTLYEQYF.

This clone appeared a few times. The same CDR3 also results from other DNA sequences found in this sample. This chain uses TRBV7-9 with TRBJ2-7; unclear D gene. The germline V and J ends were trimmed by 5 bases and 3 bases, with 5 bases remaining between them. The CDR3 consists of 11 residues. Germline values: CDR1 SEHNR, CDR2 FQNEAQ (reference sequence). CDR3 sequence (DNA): TGTGCCAGCAGCCCCAGCTACGAGCAGTACTTC. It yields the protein CASSPSYEQYF.

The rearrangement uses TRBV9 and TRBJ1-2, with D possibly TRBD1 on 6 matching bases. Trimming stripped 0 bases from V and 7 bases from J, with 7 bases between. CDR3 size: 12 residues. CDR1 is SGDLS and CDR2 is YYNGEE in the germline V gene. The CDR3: CASSVAGAGYTF. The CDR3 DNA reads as TGTGCCAGCAGCGTAGCGGGGGCTGGCTACACCTTC. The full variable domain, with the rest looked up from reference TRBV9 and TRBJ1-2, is DSGVTQTPKHLITATGQRVTLRCSPRSGDLSVYWYQQSLDQGLQFLIQYYNGEERAKGNILERFSAQQFPDLHSELNLSSLELGDSALYFCASSVAGAGYTFGSGTRLTVV.

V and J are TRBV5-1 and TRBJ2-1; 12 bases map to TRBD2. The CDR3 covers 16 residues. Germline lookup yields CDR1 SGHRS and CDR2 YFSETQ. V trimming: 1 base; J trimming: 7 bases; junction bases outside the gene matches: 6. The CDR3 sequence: CASSLLAGGPVNEQFF. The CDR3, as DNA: TGCGCCAGCAGCTTGCTAGCGGGAGGGCCGGTAAATGAGCAGTTCTTC.

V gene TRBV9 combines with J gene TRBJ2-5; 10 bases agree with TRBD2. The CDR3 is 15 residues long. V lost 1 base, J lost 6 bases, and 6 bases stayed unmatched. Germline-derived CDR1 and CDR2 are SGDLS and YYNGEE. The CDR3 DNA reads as TGTGCCAGCAGCGTATCTAGCGGGAGCTCAAAGACCCAGTACTTC. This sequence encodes CASSVSSGSSKTQYF.

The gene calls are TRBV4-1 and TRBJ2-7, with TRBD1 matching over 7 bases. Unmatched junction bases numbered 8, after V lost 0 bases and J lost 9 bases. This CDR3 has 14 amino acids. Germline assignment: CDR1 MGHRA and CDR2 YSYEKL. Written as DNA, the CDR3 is TGCGCCAGCAGCCAAGAGTATAGGGGGCAGGGGCAGTACTTC. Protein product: CASSQEYRGQGQYF.

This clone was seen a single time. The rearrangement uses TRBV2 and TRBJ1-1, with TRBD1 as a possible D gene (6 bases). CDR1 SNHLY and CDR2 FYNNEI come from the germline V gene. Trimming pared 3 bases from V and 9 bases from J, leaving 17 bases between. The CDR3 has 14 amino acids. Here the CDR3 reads CASSDTSGGPKAFF. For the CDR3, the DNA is TGTGCCAGCAGTGATACAAGCGGGGGGCCTAAAGCTTTCTTT.

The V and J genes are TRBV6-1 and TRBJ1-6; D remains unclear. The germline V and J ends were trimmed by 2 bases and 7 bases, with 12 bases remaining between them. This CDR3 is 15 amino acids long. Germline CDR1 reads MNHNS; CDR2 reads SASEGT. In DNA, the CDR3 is TGTGCCAGCAGTGAATGGATAGGGCTGAATTCACCCCTCCACTTT. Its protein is CASSEWIGLNSPLHF.

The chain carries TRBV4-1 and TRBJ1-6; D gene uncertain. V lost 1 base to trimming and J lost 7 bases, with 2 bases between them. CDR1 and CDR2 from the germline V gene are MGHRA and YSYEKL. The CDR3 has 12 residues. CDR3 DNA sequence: TGCGCCAGCAGCCAAGCCAATTCACCCCTCCACTTT. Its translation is CASSQANSPLHF.

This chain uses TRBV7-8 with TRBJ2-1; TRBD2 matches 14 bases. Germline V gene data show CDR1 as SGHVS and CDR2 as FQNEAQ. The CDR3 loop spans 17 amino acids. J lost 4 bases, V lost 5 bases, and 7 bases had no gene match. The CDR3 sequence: CASSPGTSGSPYNEQFF. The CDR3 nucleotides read TGTGCCAGCAGCCCGGGGACTAGCGGGAGTCCATACAATGAGCAGTTCTTC.

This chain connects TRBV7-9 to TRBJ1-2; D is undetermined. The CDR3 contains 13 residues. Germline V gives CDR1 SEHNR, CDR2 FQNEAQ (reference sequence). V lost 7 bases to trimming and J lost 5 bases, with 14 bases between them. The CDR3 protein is CASTTSRVYGYTF. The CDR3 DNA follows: TGTGCCAGCACCACCTCGAGGGTTTATGGCTACACCTTC.

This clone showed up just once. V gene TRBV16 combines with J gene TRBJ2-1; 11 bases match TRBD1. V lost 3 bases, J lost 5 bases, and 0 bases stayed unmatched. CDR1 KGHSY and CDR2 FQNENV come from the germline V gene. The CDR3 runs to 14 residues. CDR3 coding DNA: TGTGCCAGCAGCCAGGGACAGGGGGACAATGAGCAGTTCTTC. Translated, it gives CASSQGQGDNEQFF.

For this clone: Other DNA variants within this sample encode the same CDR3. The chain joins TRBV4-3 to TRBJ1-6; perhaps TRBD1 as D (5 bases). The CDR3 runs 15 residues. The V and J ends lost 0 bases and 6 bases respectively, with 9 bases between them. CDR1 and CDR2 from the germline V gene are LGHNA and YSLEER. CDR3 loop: CASSQDRGFNSPLHF. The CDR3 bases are TGCGCCAGCAGCCAAGATAGGGGCTTTAATTCACCCCTCCACTTT.

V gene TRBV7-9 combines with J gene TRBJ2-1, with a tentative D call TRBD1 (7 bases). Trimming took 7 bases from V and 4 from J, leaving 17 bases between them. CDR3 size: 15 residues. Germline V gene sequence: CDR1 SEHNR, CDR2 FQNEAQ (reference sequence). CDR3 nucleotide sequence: TGTGCCAGCACCCCAGGGGGACTTGTTTACAATGAGCAGTTCTTC. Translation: CASTPGGLVYNEQFF.

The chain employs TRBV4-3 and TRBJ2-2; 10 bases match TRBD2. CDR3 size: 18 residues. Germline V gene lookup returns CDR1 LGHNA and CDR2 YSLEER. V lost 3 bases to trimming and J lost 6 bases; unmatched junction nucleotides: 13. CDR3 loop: CASSQRGLASYTPGELFF. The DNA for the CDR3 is TGCGCCAGCAGCCAGAGGGGACTAGCGAGTTATACACCCGGGGAGCTGTTTTTT.

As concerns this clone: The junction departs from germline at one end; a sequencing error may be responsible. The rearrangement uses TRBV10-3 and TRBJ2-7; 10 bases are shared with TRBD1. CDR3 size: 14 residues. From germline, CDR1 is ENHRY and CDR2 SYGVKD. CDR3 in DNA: TGTGCCATCACTGAGACAGGGGGCACCGACGAGCAGTACTTC. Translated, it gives CAITETGGTDEQYF.

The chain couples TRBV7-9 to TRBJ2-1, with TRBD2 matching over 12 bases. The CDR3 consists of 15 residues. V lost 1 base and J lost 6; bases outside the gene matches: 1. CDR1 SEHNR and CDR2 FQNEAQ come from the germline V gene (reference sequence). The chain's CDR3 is CASSLVLAGGNEQFF. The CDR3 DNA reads TGTGCCAGCAGCTTAGTACTAGCGGGGGGCAATGAGCAGTTCTTC.

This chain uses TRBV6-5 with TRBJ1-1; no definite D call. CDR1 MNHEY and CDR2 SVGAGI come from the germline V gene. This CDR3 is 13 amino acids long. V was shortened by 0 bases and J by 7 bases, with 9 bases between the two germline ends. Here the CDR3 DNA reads TGTGCCAGCAGTTACTCAGACCCCAATGAAGCTTTCTTT. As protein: CASSYSDPNEAFF.

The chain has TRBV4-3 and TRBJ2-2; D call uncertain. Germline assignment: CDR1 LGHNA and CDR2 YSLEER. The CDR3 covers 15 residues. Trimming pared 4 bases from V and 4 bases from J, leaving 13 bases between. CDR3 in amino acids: CASSPEERITGELFF. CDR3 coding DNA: TGCGCCAGCAGCCCTGAGGAACGTATCACCGGGGAGCTGTTTTTT.

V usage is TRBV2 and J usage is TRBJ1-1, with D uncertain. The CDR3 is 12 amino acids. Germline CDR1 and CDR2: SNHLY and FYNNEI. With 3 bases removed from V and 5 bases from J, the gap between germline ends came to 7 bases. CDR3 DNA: TGTGCCAGCAGTGATAGTTGGACTGAAGCTTTCTTT. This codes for CASSDSWTEAFF.

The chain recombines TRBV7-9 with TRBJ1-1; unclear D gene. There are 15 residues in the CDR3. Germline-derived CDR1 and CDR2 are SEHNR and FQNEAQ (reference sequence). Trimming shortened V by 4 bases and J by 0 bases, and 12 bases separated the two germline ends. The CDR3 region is CASSSPQSLNTEAFF. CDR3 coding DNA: TGTGCCAGCAGCTCCCCGCAGAGTTTGAACACTGAAGCTTTCTTT.